The T cell receptor (beta chain) under discussion was sequenced for a study of T-cell memory formation after mild COVID-19. About the study: Across donors, TCR clusters were largely donor specific. General observations from the study: Later expanders leaned toward CD4+, whereas clones contracting from day 15 to 85 were balanced CD4/CD8. The study detected some responding clones in pre-infection memory, suggesting cross-reactive memory joined.

Employing constant-segment primers, 5'RACE generated TCR alpha and TCR beta cDNA libraries bearing sample barcodes and UMIs. TCRdb analysed the 5' RACE reads with MiXCR anew, one entry per CDR3 protein. The sample lists fewer than 650,000 distinct CDR3 sequences, about 20% occurring once. Trimming removed 5 bases at V and 3 bases at J, with 13 bases between. Germline-derived CDR1 and CDR2 are LGHNA and YNFKEQ. The CDR3 consists of 15 residues. Points on this clonotype: Its target is not known.

The TCR originated in an adult woman who had mild COVID-19 (a few samples of this study predate the infection). Cell type and time point are not known. Sequenced: PBMCs or a T cell subset sorted from them (not recorded which). The chain carries TRBV4-2 and TRBJ1-4, with D possibly being TRBD1 (6 bases). The CDR3 region has the DNA TGTGCCAGCAGCACCCGGGACACCGCTAATGAAAAACTGTTTTTT. Its translation is CASSTRDTANEKLFF.